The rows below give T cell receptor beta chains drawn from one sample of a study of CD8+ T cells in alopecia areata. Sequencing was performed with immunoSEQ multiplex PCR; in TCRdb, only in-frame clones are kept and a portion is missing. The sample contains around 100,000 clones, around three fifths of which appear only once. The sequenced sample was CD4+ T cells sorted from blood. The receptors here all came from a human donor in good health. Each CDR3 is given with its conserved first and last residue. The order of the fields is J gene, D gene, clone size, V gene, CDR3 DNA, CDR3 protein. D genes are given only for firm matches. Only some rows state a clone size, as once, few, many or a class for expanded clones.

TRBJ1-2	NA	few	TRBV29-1	TGCAGCGTTCACAAGAACCTGCGAGATGGCTACACCTTC	CSVHKNLRDGYTF
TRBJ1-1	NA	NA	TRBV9	TGTGCCAGCAGCCCCCCCAGGGACATGAACACTGAAGCTTTCTTT	CASSPPRDMNTEAFF
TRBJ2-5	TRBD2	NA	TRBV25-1	TGTGCCAGCAGATCTAGCGGGGGGATTCGCCAGTACTTC	CASRSSGGIRQYF
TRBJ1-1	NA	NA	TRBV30	TGTGCCTGGAGTGTCAAGGCAGAATTGAACACTGAAGCTTTCTTT	CAWSVKAELNTEAFF
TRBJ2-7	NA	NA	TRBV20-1	TGCAGTGCCACGGACTACGAGCAGTACTTC	CSATDYEQYF
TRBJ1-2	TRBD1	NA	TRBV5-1	TGCGCCAGCAGCCCCAGGGGGCACCTAGGCTACACCTTC	CASSPRGHLGYTF
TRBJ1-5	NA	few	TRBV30	TGTGCCTACGCAAATGGGAATCAGCCCCAGCATTTT	CAYANGNQPQHF
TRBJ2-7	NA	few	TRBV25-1	TGTGCCAGCAGTGTAGACGGCTACGAGCAGTACTTC	CASSVDGYEQYF
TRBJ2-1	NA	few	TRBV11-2	TGTGCCAGCAGCTTGTTGGGCAATGAGCAGTTCTTC	CASSLLGNEQFF
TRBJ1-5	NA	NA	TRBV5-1	TGCGCCAGCAGCTCGATGGGGGGGAGCAATCAGCCCCAGCATTTT	CASSSMGGSNQPQHF
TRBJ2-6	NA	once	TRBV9	TGTGCCAGCAGCCCTAGGGGGGATCCTGGGGCCAACGTCCTGACTTTC	CASSPRGDPGANVLTF
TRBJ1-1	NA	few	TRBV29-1	TGCAGCGTTGAAGGGGGTTCGGCCACTGAAGCTTTCTTT	CSVEGGSATEAFF
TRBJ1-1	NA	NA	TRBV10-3	TGTGCCATCAGTGATGGGTGGAACACTGAAGCTTTCTTT	CAISDGWNTEAFF
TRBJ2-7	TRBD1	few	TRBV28	TGTGCCAGCAGTTCGGGACAGCCAGGGAACTACGAGCAGTACTTC	CASSSGQPGNYEQYF
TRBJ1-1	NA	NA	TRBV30	TGTGCCTGGTCCACTTTGGAAGCTTTCTTT	CAWSTLEAFF
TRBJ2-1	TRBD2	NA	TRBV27	TGTGCCAGCAGTCGGGCTAGCGGGGGGAATGAGCAGTTCTTC	CASSRASGGNEQFF
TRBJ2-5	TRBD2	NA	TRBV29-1	TGCAGCGTTAGCGAGGGACTAGCGGACCAAGAGACCCAGTACTTC	CSVSEGLADQETQYF
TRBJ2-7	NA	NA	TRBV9	TGTGCCAGCAGCGTAGGTTTTGGGGGGCTCTCCTACGAGCAGTACTTC	CASSVGFGGLSYEQYF
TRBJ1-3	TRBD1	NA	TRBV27	TGTGCCAGCATGGACAGGGTCGGAAACACCATATATTTT	CASMDRVGNTIYF
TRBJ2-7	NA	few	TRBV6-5	TGTGCCAGCAGTGAAAGGGTCTACGAGCAGTACTTC	CASSERVYEQYF
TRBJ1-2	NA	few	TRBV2	TGTGCCAGCAGTACGACCGGGGGGGGCTACACCTTC	CASSTTGGGYTF
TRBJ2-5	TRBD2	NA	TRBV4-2	TGTGCCAGCAGCCACAGACTAGCGGGGGGGGCACCGTACCAAGAGACCCAGTACTTC	CASSHRLAGGAPYQETQYF
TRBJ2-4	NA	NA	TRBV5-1	TGCGCCAGCAGCTTGGGAATGGGGAAAAACATTCAGTACTTC	CASSLGMGKNIQYF
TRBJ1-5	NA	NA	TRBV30	TGTGCCTGGAGTGGAGGGGAACAGCCCCAGCATTTT	CAWSGGEQPQHF
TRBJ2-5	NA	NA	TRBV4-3	TGCGCCAGCAGCCAAGGGCCAGCGTCGGAGACCCAGTACTTC	CASSQGPASETQYF
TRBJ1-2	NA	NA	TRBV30	TGTGCCTGGAGTGCCAGGGGTAACTATGGCTACACCTTC	CAWSARGNYGYTF
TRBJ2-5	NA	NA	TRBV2	TGTGCCAGCAGTGAATTAGAGGGTCCAGAGACCCAGTACTTC	CASSELEGPETQYF
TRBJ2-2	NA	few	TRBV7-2	TGTGCCAGCAGCTCGAACAGCGGGCCCGGGGAGCTGTTTTTT	CASSSNSGPGELFF